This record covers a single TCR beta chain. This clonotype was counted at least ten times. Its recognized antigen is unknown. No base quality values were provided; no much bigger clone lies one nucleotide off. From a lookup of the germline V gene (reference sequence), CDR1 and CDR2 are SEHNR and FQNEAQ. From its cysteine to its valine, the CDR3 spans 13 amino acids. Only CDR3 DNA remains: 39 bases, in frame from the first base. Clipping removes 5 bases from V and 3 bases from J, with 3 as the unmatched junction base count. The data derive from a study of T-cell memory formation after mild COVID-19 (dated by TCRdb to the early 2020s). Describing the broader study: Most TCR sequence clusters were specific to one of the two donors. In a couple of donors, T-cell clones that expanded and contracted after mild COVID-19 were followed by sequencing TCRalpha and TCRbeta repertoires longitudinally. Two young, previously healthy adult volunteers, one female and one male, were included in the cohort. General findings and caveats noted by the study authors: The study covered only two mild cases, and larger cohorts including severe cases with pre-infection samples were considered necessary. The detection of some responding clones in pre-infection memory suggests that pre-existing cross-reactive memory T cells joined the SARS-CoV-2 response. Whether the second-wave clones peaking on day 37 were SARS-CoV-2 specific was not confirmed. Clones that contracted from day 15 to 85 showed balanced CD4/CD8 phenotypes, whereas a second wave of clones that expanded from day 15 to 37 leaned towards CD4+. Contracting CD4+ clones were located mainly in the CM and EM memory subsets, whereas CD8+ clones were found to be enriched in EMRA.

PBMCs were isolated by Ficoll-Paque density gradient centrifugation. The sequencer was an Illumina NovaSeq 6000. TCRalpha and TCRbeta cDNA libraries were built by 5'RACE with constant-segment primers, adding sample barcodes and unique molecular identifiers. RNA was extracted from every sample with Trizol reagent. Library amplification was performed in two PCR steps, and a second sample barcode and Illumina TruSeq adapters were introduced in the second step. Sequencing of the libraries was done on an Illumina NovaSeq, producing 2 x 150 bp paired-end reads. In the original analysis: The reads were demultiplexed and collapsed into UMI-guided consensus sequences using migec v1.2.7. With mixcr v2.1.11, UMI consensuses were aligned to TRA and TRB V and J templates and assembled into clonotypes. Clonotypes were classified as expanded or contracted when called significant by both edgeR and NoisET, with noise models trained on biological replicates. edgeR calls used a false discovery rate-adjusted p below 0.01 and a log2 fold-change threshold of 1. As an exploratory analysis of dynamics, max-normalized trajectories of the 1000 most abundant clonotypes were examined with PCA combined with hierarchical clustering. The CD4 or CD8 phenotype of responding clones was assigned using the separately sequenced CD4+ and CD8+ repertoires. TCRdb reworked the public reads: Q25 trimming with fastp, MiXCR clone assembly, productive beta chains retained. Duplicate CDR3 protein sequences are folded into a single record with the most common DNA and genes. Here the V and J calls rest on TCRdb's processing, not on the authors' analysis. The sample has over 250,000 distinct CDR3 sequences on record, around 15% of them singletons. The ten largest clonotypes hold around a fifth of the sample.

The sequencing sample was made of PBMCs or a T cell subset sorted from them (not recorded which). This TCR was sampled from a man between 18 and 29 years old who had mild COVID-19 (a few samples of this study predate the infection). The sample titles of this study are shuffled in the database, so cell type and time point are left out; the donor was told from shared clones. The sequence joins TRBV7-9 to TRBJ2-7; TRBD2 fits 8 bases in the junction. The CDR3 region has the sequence CASSRGGFYEQYV. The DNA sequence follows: TGTGCCAGCAGCCGCGGGGGGTTCTACGAGCAGTACGTC.